The clone carrying this TCR beta chain appeared many times. Its antigen is undetermined. TCRdb re-called the 5' RACE reads with MiXCR, one entry per CDR3 protein. The sample records about 150,000 distinct CDR3 sequences, 6.6% being singletons. This entry comes from a study of T cells after yellow fever vaccination. Study at large: Preparation of fractions with low cell numbers was performed using SMART-Seq v4 Ultra Low Input. Study findings and constraints: Post-booster samples contained most primary-vaccination clones (just under 98% CD4, around 89% CD8). Highly abundant clonotypes carried over from the bulk population could end up in FACS-sorted repertoires as contaminants.

V lost 7 bases, J lost 4 bases, and 12 bases stayed unmatched. CDR1 is SQVTM and CDR2 is ANQGSEA in the germline V gene. The CDR3 runs to 14 residues. The chain links TRBV29-1 to TRBJ2-7, with 8 bases aligning to TRBD1. The receptor comes from a man aged 25-40 years who received the YFV17D yellow fever vaccine. Sequenced material: CD4+ T cells sorted from PBMCs, taken 10 days after the yellow fever booster vaccination. As DNA, the CDR3 is TGCAGCGCAGGCAGGGACAGGCCTCCTTACGAGCAGTACTTC. Translated: CSAGRDRPPYEQYF.